The 32 T cell receptor beta chains below come from one sample, sequenced in a study of human T cells and chemical hapten exposure. Time point reported: patch test 3, about 24 weeks after DPC sensitization. Treatment here: therapeutic diphenylcyclopropenone sensitization with weekly scalp DPC. From the RACE reads, TCRdb called clonotypes with MiXCR, one entry per CDR3 protein. The top ten hold 4.5% to 6% of the sample, which has approximately 88,000 distinct CDR3 sequences, roughly 13% seen once. This specimen was whole blood, taken in connection with sensitization to the hapten diphenylcyclopropenone (DPC). All receptors derive from a woman in her forties or fifties with alopecia areata. Some clones in this sample may be carry-over from other donors' samples.

This clonotype appeared many times. V and J are TRBV7-9 and TRBJ1-6, with no clear D. Germline assignment: CDR1 SEHNR and CDR2 FQNEAQ (reference sequence). The germline V and J ends were trimmed by 3 bases and 5 bases, with 8 bases remaining between them. There are 14 residues in the CDR3. CDR3 region: CASSFPGDNSPLHF. The CDR3 DNA is TGTGCCAGCAGCTTCCCGGGAGATAATTCACCCCTCCACTTT. The variable domain in full, completed from reference TRBV7-9 and TRBJ1-6, reads DTGVSQNPRHKITKRGQNVTFRCDPISEHNRLYWYRQTLGQGPEFLTYFQNEAQLEKSRLLSDRFSAERPKGSFSTLEIQRTEQGDSAMYLCASSFPGDNSPLHFGNGTRLTVT.

The chain is built from TRBV20-1 and TRBJ2-1; TRBD2 might be the D (6 bases). The V end lost 0 bases, the J end lost 11 bases, and 8 bases lay between the germline ends. The CDR3 loop spans 11 amino acids. Germline CDR1 and CDR2: DFQATT and SNEGSKA (reference sequence). The CDR3 reads CSAREAGQQFF. CDR3 coding DNA: TGCAGTGCTAGAGAAGCGGGCCAGCAGTTCTTC.

This clonotype was seen more than once but under ten times. The rearrangement joins TRBV10-3 to TRBJ2-5; 8 bases align to TRBD2. Germline values: CDR1 ENHRY, CDR2 SYGVKD. After removal of 11 bases from V and 0 bases from J, the junction contained 8 bases not matched to a gene. The CDR3 covers 14 residues. This chain's CDR3 is CAGGGSGNQETQYF. The CDR3 coding sequence is TGTGCCGGAGGGGGTAGCGGGAACCAAGAGACCCAGTACTTC.

The chain combines TRBV6-4 with TRBJ2-2; TRBD1 aligns across 9 bases. Trimming removed 7 bases from V and 4 bases from J; junction bases left unmatched: 7. Germline V gene sequence: CDR1 MRHNA, CDR2 SNTAGT. The CDR3 extends over 15 amino acids. This CDR3 is CASTGQGIGTGELFF. The CDR3 coding sequence is TGTGCCAGCACCGGACAGGGGATTGGCACCGGGGAGCTGTTTTTT.

This clonotype has ten or more counts. The chain couples TRBV20-1 to TRBJ2-5, with TRBD2 matching 9 bases. In germline, CDR1 is DFQATT, CDR2 SNEGSKA (reference sequence). This CDR3 contains 15 residues. V shed 6 bases, J shed 6 bases, and the junction held 14 bases outside the gene matches. In nucleotides, the CDR3 is TGCAGTGCGCAATCAAGGCGGGAGGGCCCGAAGACCCAGTACTTC. Protein: CSAQSRREGPKTQYF.

This clonotype showed up many times. The chain combines TRBV10-2 with TRBJ1-5; D ambiguous. Per the germline V gene, CDR1 is WSHSY and CDR2 is SAAADI. V lost 6 bases and J 5 bases, leaving 8 bases between the germline ends. The CDR3 spans 12 residues. The CDR3 bases are TGCGCCAGCAGGGACGGAGATCAGCCCCAGCATTTT. Its protein product is CASRDGDQPQHF.

This clonotype was recorded many times. CDR3 protein: CASRTTWTGLGELFF. CDR3 coding DNA: TGTGCCAGCAGGACGACTTGGACAGGTTTAGGGGAGCTGTTTTTT. This rearrangement joins TRBV28 to TRBJ2-2, with TRBD1 identical over 7 bases. This CDR3 region has 15 residues. Germline V lookup: CDR1 MDHEN, CDR2 SYDVKM. V lost 6 bases and J lost 8; bases outside the gene matches: 12.

Concerning this clonotype itself: The junction does not match germline at one end; this may be a read error. The chain couples TRBV12-3 or TRBV12-4 to TRBJ2-1; 7 nucleotides match TRBD1. The CDR3 contains 14 residues. CDR3 region: CASSRQGTYNGQFF. The CDR3 coding sequence is TGTGCCAGCAGTAGACAGGGTACCTACAATGGGCAGTTCTTC.

This clonotype was observed a handful of times. J is TRBJ2-5 and V is TRBV2; a weak D match, TRBD1 (6 bases). In germline, CDR1 is SNHLY, CDR2 FYNNEI. V gave up 8 bases and J gave up 0 bases, with 13 bases separating them. The CDR3 runs 14 residues. CDR3 region: CASCPGTNQETQYF. As DNA, the CDR3 is TGTGCCAGCTGCCCCGGGACAAACCAAGAGACCCAGTACTTC.

This clonotype was seen a few times. This chain links TRBV28 with TRBJ1-2, with D perhaps matching TRBD1 (6 bases). Germline assignment: CDR1 MDHEN and CDR2 SYDVKM. V lost 6 bases and J 5 bases, leaving 13 bases between the germline ends. The CDR3 consists of 13 residues. For the CDR3, the DNA is TGTGCCAGCAGCCCAGGGGCAGGATATGGCTACACCTTC. As protein: CASSPGAGYGYTF.

Comment on this clonotype: A much larger clone lies one base from this, so it may be a read error. The chain couples TRBV5-1 to TRBJ1-1; D remains ambiguous. V lost 5 bases and J 4 bases, leaving 15 bases between the germline ends. The CDR3 consists of 14 residues. The germline CDR1 and CDR2 sequences are SGHRS and YFSETQ. CDR3 amino acids: CASRSRALGTEAFF. The CDR3 region has the DNA TGCGCCAGCAGGTCGAGGGCCCTGGGCACTGAAGCTTTCTTT. Full variable domain (remainder filled in from reference TRBV5-1 and TRBJ1-1): KAGVTQTPRYLIKTRGQQVTLSCSPISGHRSVSWYQQTPGQGLQFLFEYFSETQRNKGNFPGRFSGRQFSNSRSEMNVSTLELGDSALYLCASRSRALGTEAFFGQGTRLTVV.

The chain uses TRBV7-6 and TRBJ2-7; no definite D call. Trimming pared 3 bases from V and 3 bases from J, leaving 9 bases between. The CDR3 runs to 13 residues. Per germline, CDR1 SGHVS and CDR2 FNYEAQ. The CDR3 nucleotides read TGTGCCAGCAGCTTGGGAAAGGGCTACGAGCAGTACTTC. Encoded protein: CASSLGKGYEQYF. Full variable domain (rest looked up from reference TRBV7-6 and TRBJ2-7): GAGVSQSPRYKVTKRGQDVALRCDPISGHVSLYWYRQALGQGPEFLTYFNYEAQQDKSGLPNDRFSAERPEGSISTLTIQRTEQRDSAMYRCASSLGKGYEQYFGPGTRLTVT.

This clonotype was seen many times. This rearrangement joins TRBV14 to TRBJ1-1, with D uncertain. V lost 4 bases to trimming and J lost 3 bases, with 21 bases between them. Germline CDR1 reads SGHDN; CDR2 reads FVKESK. This CDR3 has 17 amino acids. CDR3 in amino acids: CASSPYSLLTWDTEAFF. The CDR3 nucleotides are TGTGCCAGCAGCCCTTATTCACTTCTTACCTGGGACACTGAAGCTTTCTTT.

The table lists this clonotype with a few counts. The chain combines TRBV21-1 with TRBJ1-3; TRBD1, the table's D call, was not compared with the DNA. TRBV21-1 is recorded as a pseudogene. The CDR3 contains 17 residues. The DNA for the CDR3 is TGTGCCAGCAGCAAAGGGGGGATCCCGATCTCTGGAAACACCATATATTTT. Protein product: CASSKGGIPISGNTIYF.

The V call is TRBV20-1, the J call TRBJ2-1; D unresolved. CDR1 is DFQATT, CDR2 SNEGSKA, per germline (reference sequence). Trimming left V 7 bases short and J 2 bases short, with 18 bases between. The CDR3 length is 15 residues. The CDR3 nucleotides are TGCAGTGGCGGACGGGCATGGAGTACCTACAATGAGCAGTTCTTC. Its translation: CSGGRAWSTYNEQFF.

This clonotype was detected many times. The chain uses TRBV12-3 or TRBV12-4 and TRBJ1-2; D call uncertain. With 3 bases removed from V and 4 bases from J, the gap between germline ends came to 6 bases. The CDR3 covers 12 residues. The CDR3 loop reads CASSFGSYGYTF. The CDR3, as DNA: TGTGCCAGCAGTTTTGGCAGCTATGGCTACACCTTC.

This clonotype showed up just a few times. The chain joins TRBV11-2 to TRBJ2-6; a possible D gene is TRBD2 (6 bases). Trimming removed 0 bases from V and 1 base from J, with 10 bases in between. This CDR3 has 17 amino acids. Germline loops: CDR1 SGHAT, CDR2 FQNNGV. CDR3 in amino acids: CASSLDLAGSGANVLTF. DNA for the CDR3: TGTGCCAGCAGCTTAGATCTTGCGGGATCTGGGGCCAACGTCCTGACTTTC.

This clonotype appeared a few times. This chain joins TRBV3-1 and TRBJ1-2; 8 bases map to TRBD1. The V gene end was trimmed by 3 bases and the J gene end by 8 bases; junction bases not matched to a gene: 8. The CDR3 has 14 residues. Germline V gene sequence: CDR1 LGHDT, CDR2 YNNKEL (reference sequence). The DNA of the CDR3 is TGTGCCAGCAGCCAGGACAGGGATTGGTCGGGCTACACCTTC. It yields the protein CASSQDRDWSGYTF.

This clonotype was counted between two and nine times. The gene calls are TRBV11-2 and TRBJ1-3; possibly TRBD1 for D (5 bases). This CDR3 region has 16 residues. The V gene's germline CDR1 is SGHAT and CDR2 FQNNGV. Trimming took 2 bases from V and 3 from J, leaving 14 bases between them. The chain's CDR3 is CASSLFPPGGGNTIYF. CDR3 nucleotide sequence: TGTGCCAGCAGCTTATTCCCTCCGGGGGGTGGAAACACCATATATTTT.

This sequence joins TRBV10-1 and TRBJ2-7; the D gene is possibly TRBD1 (5 bases). This CDR3 spans 14 amino acids. V lost 0 bases and J 7 bases, leaving 13 bases between the germline ends. In germline, CDR1 is WNHNN, CDR2 SYGVQD (reference sequence). The CDR3 region is CASSESGRPGEQYF. Here the CDR3 DNA reads TGCGCCAGCAGTGAGTCCGGCAGGCCAGGGGAGCAGTACTTC.

This clonotype has only a few counts. J is TRBJ2-4 and V is TRBV18, with D perhaps matching TRBD1 (6 bases). Germline-derived CDR1 and CDR2 are KGHSH and LQKENI. The CDR3 spans 14 residues. Trimming took off 3 bases at V and 5 bases at J, with 11 bases between the two ends. CDR3 amino acids: CASSPQGRENIQYF. The CDR3 coding sequence is TGTGCCAGCTCACCGCAGGGGAGAGAAAACATTCAGTACTTC. Complete variable domain (other parts from reference TRBV18 and TRBJ2-4): NAGVMQNPRHLVRRRGQEARLRCSPMKGHSHVYWYRQLPEEGLKFMVYLQKENIIDESGMPKERFSAEFPKEGPSILRIQQVVRGDSAAYFCASSPQGRENIQYFGAGTRLSVL.

This clonotype was observed at least ten times. The rearrangement uses TRBV29-1 and TRBJ2-7; D not certain. The CDR3 consists of 11 residues. Trimming left V 6 bases short and J 2 bases short, with 8 bases between. Germline CDR1 reads SQVTM; CDR2 reads ANQGSEA. CDR3 loop: CSVTEPYEQYF. The DNA for the CDR3 is TGCAGCGTAACGGAGCCCTACGAGCAGTACTTC.

This clonotype was detected only a few times. DNA for the CDR3: TGTGCCTGGAGTCCGGGGGCGGGTTCGGCAGATACGCAGTATTTT. It encodes CAWSPGAGSADTQYF. The chain joins TRBV30 to TRBJ2-3; D tentatively fits TRBD1 or TRBD2 (6 bases each). CDR1 is GTSNPN, CDR2 SVGIG, per germline (reference sequence). With 2 bases removed from V and 4 bases from J, the gap between germline ends came to 16 bases. The CDR3 sequence is 15 residues long.

This clonotype was seen repeatedly, ten times or more. The rearrangement uses TRBV5-1 and TRBJ2-7; D is unclear. The length of the CDR3 is 15 residues. Germline-derived CDR1 and CDR2 are SGHRS and YFSETQ. V was trimmed by 0 bases and J by 0 bases, leaving 10 bases between them. CDR3 nucleotide sequence: TGCGCCAGCAGCTTGGACGTTCTCTCCTCCTACGAGCAGTACTTC. Its translation is CASSLDVLSSYEQYF.

This clonotype was picked up many times. The chain links TRBV19 to TRBJ1-5; D is uncertain. Germline CDR1 LNHDA, CDR2 SQIVND (reference sequence). V was trimmed by 1 base and J by 0 bases, leaving 13 bases between them. The CDR3 runs 17 residues. The CDR3, as DNA: TGTGCCAGTAGTATAGTCGGACGGGAGTATAGCAATCAGCCCCAGCATTTT. It specifies CASSIVGREYSNQPQHF.

This chain uses TRBV19 with TRBJ2-2, with D maybe TRBD2 (5 bases). The CDR3 extends over 15 amino acids. V lost 0 bases and J 8 bases, leaving 13 bases between the germline ends. CDR1 and CDR2 (germline): LNHDA, SQIVND (reference sequence). CDR3 nucleotides: TGTGCCAGTAGTATAGAACCGGGAACACATGGGGAGCTGTTTTTT. Its translation: CASSIEPGTHGELFF.

This clonotype was seen at least ten times. The chain recombines TRBV29-1 with TRBJ2-3, with D hard to call. V was cut by 7 bases and J by 1 base, with 12 bases left in between. This CDR3 is built from 13 residues. Germline V gives CDR1 SQVTM, CDR2 ANQGSEA. In DNA form, the CDR3 reads TGCAGCGCCCAATGGATCGGCACAGATACGCAGTATTTT. Translation: CSAQWIGTDTQYF.

The sample holds a few counts of this clonotype. The V gene is TRBV5-6, the J gene TRBJ1-6; 7 bases match TRBD1. Germline V gene lookup returns CDR1 SGHDT and CDR2 YYEEEE. The CDR3 runs 15 residues. V trimming: 7 bases; J trimming: 7 bases; junction bases outside the gene matches: 11. CDR3 region: CASARIDRENSPLHF. DNA for the CDR3: TGTGCCAGCGCCCGGATTGACAGGGAAAATTCACCCCTCCACTTT. Based on the CDR3 plus reference TRBV5-6 and TRBJ1-6, the full variable domain is DAGVTQSPTHLIKTRGQQVTLRCSPKSGHDTVSWYQQALGQGPQFIFQYYEEEERQRGNFPDRFSGHQFPNYSSELNVNALLLGDSALYLCASARIDRENSPLHFGNGTRLTVT.

This clonotype was seen many times. The rearrangement joins TRBV12-3 or TRBV12-4 to TRBJ1-1, with no clear D. The CDR3 sequence is 14 residues long. Trimming removed 3 bases at V and 4 bases at J, with 12 bases between. The CDR3 DNA reads as TGTGCCAGCAGTTTCGGAAGTCGGGGCACTGAAGCTTTCTTT. Translated, it gives CASSFGSRGTEAFF.

The rearrangement uses TRBV9 and TRBJ1-1; D remains unclear. The V end was cut by 3 bases, the J end by 1 base, with 10 bases between. Germline CDR1 reads SGDLS; CDR2 reads YYNGEE. The CDR3 is 14 residues long. The CDR3 DNA follows: TGTGCCAGCAGCGACGTGGGAAGGAACACTGAAGCTTTCTTT. Amino acid sequence: CASSDVGRNTEAFF.

This rearrangement joins TRBV9 to TRBJ2-7; TRBD1 matches at 7 bases. Germline CDR1 SGDLS, CDR2 YYNGEE. The CDR3 spans 15 residues. J gave up 3 bases and V 0 bases, and 6 bases lay outside the gene matches. The CDR3 DNA follows: TGTGCCAGCAGCGTAGCTCCCCAGGGGGTCTACGAGCAGTACTTC. Its protein product is CASSVAPQGVYEQYF.

This clonotype was seen at least ten times. The chain links TRBV27 to TRBJ1-2; D is undetermined. This CDR3 has 15 residues. V lost 8 bases and J 5 bases, leaving 21 bases between the germline ends. Per germline, CDR1 MNHEY and CDR2 SMNVEV (reference sequence). The CDR3 sequence is CASSPGGFVGYGYTF. CDR3 in DNA: TGTGCCAGCTCGCCCGGCGGATTCGTGGGGTATGGCTACACCTTC.